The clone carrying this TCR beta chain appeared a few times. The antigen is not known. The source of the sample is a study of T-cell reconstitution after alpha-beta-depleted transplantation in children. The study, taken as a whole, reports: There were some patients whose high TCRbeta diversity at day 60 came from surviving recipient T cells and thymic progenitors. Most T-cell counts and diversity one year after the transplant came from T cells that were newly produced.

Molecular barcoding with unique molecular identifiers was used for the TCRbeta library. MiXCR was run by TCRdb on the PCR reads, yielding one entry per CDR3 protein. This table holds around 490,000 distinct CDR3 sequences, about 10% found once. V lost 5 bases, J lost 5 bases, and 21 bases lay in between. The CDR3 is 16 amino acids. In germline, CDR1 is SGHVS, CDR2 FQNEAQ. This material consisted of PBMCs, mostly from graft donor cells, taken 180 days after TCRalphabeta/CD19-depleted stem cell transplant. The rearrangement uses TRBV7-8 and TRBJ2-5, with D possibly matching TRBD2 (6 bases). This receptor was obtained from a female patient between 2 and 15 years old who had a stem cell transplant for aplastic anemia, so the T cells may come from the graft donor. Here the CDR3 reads CASSPKRLDWKETQYF. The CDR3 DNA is TGTGCCAGCAGCCCGAAGAGACTAGATTGGAAGGAGACCCAGTACTTC.